One sample yielded the 27 T cell receptor beta chains listed below, sequenced in a study of T cells in localized non-small cell lung cancer. Profiling relied on immunoSEQ multiplex PCR, and the TCRdb table lists in-frame clones only, not all of them. The table records about 19,000 clones, 75% to 95% of them present only once. The sample was peripheral blood, taken before any cancer treatment. These receptors were obtained from a male donor older than 55 with stage I squamous cell lung carcinoma.

CDR3 coding DNA: TGTGCCTCATCCCAGAGGAACACTGAAGCTTTCTTT. It codes for CASSQRNTEAFF. The V and J genes are TRBV7-9 and TRBJ1-1; unclear D gene. V was pared by 11 bases and J by 1 base, with 11 bases between. The CDR3 contains 12 residues. Germline V gene data show CDR1 as SEHNR and CDR2 as FQNEAQ (reference sequence).

CDR3 sequence reads: CATAPTGRQETQYF. The DNA for the CDR3 is TGTGCCACGGCGCCTACGGGGAGACAAGAGACCCAGTACTTC. V usage is TRBV10-3 and J usage is TRBJ2-5; possibly TRBD2 for D (5 bases). CDR3 length equals 14 residues. Germline V gives CDR1 ENHRY, CDR2 SYGVKD. V lost 10 bases and J 2 bases, leaving 17 bases between the germline ends.

This sequence joins TRBV18 and TRBJ2-1; D gene unclear. The CDR3 is 14 amino acids. V lost 1 base and J lost 10, with 14 bases in between. Germline V lookup: CDR1 KGHSH, CDR2 LQKENI. The CDR3 region has the DNA TGTGCCAGCTCACCACGTGGAACCTCGGAGGAGCAGTTCTTC. This codes for CASSPRGTSEEQFF.

This clone was recorded once. The gene calls are TRBV7-3 and TRBJ2-5; 10 nucleotides align to TRBD1. The CDR3 extends over 14 amino acids. The V segment lost 5 bases and the J segment 5 bases; nucleotides outside the gene matches: 5. The germline V gene has CDR1 SGHTA and CDR2 FQGTGA. CDR3 loop: CASSPGTGVETQYF. CDR3 DNA: TGTGCCAGCAGCCCCGGGACAGGGGTCGAGACCCAGTACTTC.

The chain is built from TRBV7-9 and TRBJ1-1; D ambiguous. V dropped 5 bases and J dropped 0 bases, with 7 bases sitting between them. Germline values: CDR1 SEHNR, CDR2 FQNEAQ (reference sequence). The CDR3 extends over 13 amino acids. CDR3 in DNA: TGTGCCAGCAGCCTTGACGTGAACACTGAAGCTTTCTTT. Its protein is CASSLDVNTEAFF.

The genes are TRBV5-1 and TRBJ2-5; D gene ambiguous. The CDR3 covers 11 residues. V gave up 2 bases and J gave up 2 bases, with 1 base separating them. Germline assignment: CDR1 SGHRS and CDR2 YFSETQ. The DNA of the CDR3 is TGCGCCAGCAGCTTACAAGAGACCCAGTACTTC. Amino acids: CASSLQETQYF.

The chain carries TRBV7-9 and TRBJ2-2; 8 bases match TRBD1. In germline, CDR1 is SEHNR, CDR2 FQNEAQ (reference sequence). J was trimmed by 5 bases and V by 4 bases; bases with no gene match: 3. The CDR3 sequence is 14 residues long. CDR3 nucleotides: TGTGCCAGCAGCTATGGACAGGGAACCGGGGAGCTGTTTTTT. This translates into CASSYGQGTGELFF.

J is TRBJ2-1 and V is TRBV5-6; 8 bases are a match to TRBD2. V lost 5 bases and J lost 8; bases outside the gene matches: 12. CDR3 length equals 15 residues. Germline V gene data show CDR1 as SGHDT and CDR2 as YYEEEE. Here the CDR3 DNA reads TGTGCCAGCAGAACCGGGACTAGAGGGTCCGATGAGCAGTTCTTC. It translates to CASRTGTRGSDEQFF.

The rearrangement uses TRBV13 and TRBJ1-2, with a weak D call TRBD1 (5 bases). Germline V gene data show CDR1 as PRHDT and CDR2 as FYEKMQ (reference sequence). V dropped 0 bases and J dropped 2 bases, with 7 bases sitting between them. The CDR3 is made up of 14 amino acids. The CDR3: CASSLGHRNYGYTF. The CDR3 bases are TGTGCCAGCAGCTTAGGCCACAGGAACTATGGCTACACCTTC.

V and J are TRBV2 and TRBJ2-3, with TRBD2 matching over 12 bases. V gave up 0 bases and J gave up 4 bases; unmatched junction bases: 8. The CDR3 is 18 residues long. Germline V gene lookup returns CDR1 SNHLY and CDR2 FYNNEI. The CDR3 spells CASSEAPLLAGGADTQYF. DNA of the CDR3: TGTGCCAGCAGTGAAGCCCCACTACTAGCGGGAGGTGCAGATACGCAGTATTTT.

This chain joins TRBV18 and TRBJ2-1; D might be TRBD1 or TRBD2, each matching 5 bases. CDR1 is KGHSH and CDR2 is LQKENI in the germline V gene. V was shortened by 6 bases and J by 7 bases, with 25 bases between the two germline ends. This CDR3 has 17 residues. In DNA, the CDR3 is TGTGCCAGCTCTATCAGGGCGGGCTGGGAGTTTTCTAATGAGCAGTTCTTC. Protein product: CASSIRAGWEFSNEQFF.

The chain links TRBV11-2 to TRBJ2-5, with D tentatively TRBD1 or TRBD2 (5 bases each). Germline CDR1 and CDR2: SGHAT and FQNNGV. This CDR3 comprises 14 residues. V was trimmed by 0 bases and J by 7 bases, leaving 12 bases between them. The CDR3 sequence is CASSLEVRGGTQYF. The CDR3 coding sequence is TGTGCCAGCAGCTTAGAGGTCCGGGGCGGGACCCAGTACTTC.

The V gene is TRBV19, the J gene TRBJ2-5; TRBD1 might be the D (6 bases). The germline V gene encodes CDR1 LNHDA and CDR2 SQIVND (reference sequence). The germline V and J ends were trimmed by 7 bases and 3 bases, with 9 bases remaining between them. This CDR3 comprises 12 residues. The CDR3 coding sequence is TGTGCCAGTACCGGACAGAAAGAGACCCAGTACTTC. Its translation is CASTGQKETQYF.

The rearrangement uses TRBV7-2 and TRBJ2-5, with D perhaps being TRBD1 or TRBD2 (5 bases each). The CDR3 loop spans 15 amino acids. Trimming removed 1 base at V and 1 base at J, with 10 bases between. The V gene's germline CDR1 is SGHTA and CDR2 FQGNSA. This CDR3 is CASSLDPGPQETQYF. DNA for the CDR3: TGTGCCAGCAGCTTAGATCCGGGACCCCAAGAGACCCAGTACTTC. Drawing the rest from reference TRBV7-2 and TRBJ2-5, the complete variable domain is GAGVSQSPSNKVTEKGKDVELRCDPISGHTALYWYRQSLGQGLEFLIYFQGNSAPDKSGLPSDRFSAERTGGSVSTLTIQRTQQEDSAVYLCASSLDPGPQETQYFGPGTRLLVL.

V is TRBV28 and J is TRBJ1-2; 11 nucleotides match TRBD1. The CDR3 totals 16 residues. CDR1 and CDR2 (germline): MDHEN, SYDVKM. Trimming cost V 5 bases and J 4 bases; bases outside gene matches: 9. The chain's CDR3 is CASSPRTGGFSYGYTF. The DNA of the CDR3 is TGTGCCAGCAGTCCCCGGACAGGGGGCTTCAGCTATGGCTACACCTTC.

V usage is TRBV4-3 and J usage is TRBJ2-6; D unresolved. CDR1 and CDR2 from the germline V gene are LGHNA and YSLEER. The V end was cut by 0 bases, the J end by 0 bases, with 6 bases between. The CDR3 is 16 amino acids. CDR3 DNA: TGCGCCAGCAGCCAAGACGTGGGCTCTGGGGCCAACGTCCTGACTTTC. Translating it yields CASSQDVGSGANVLTF.

This chain connects TRBV16 to TRBJ2-1; tentative D call: TRBD1 (5 bases). The CDR3 runs to 14 residues. The V end lost 0 bases, the J end lost 10 bases, and 13 bases lay between the germline ends. CDR1 and CDR2 (germline): KGHSY, FQNENV. CDR3 amino acids: CASSQSGSRGEQFF. CDR3 DNA sequence: TGTGCCAGCAGCCAATCGGGCTCAAGGGGAGAGCAGTTCTTC.

The J gene is TRBJ2-7, the V gene TRBV19; a weak D match, TRBD2 (7 bases). Germline assignment: CDR1 LNHDA and CDR2 SQIVND (reference sequence). The V end was cut by 9 bases, the J end by 0 bases, with 15 bases between. The CDR3 totals 14 residues. The DNA of the CDR3 is TGTGCCAGCCAGGGGACTATTAGCTCCTACGAGCAGTACTTC. This encodes CASQGTISSYEQYF.

The chain is built from TRBV13 and TRBJ2-7; TRBD2 aligns across 11 bases. Germline V lookup: CDR1 PRHDT, CDR2 FYEKMQ (reference sequence). The CDR3 loop spans 15 amino acids. The junction had 6 bases not matched to a gene; V was cut back by 5 bases and J by 3 bases. The CDR3 bases are TGTGCCAGCAGCCCCGGGACTAGCGGAAACTACGAGCAGTACTTC. Translated, it gives CASSPGTSGNYEQYF.

The chain combines TRBV5-1 with TRBJ2-7, with D hard to call. The germline gives CDR1 SGHRS, CDR2 YFSETQ. This CDR3 region has 13 residues. Trimming shortened V by 0 bases and J by 4 bases, and 8 bases separated the two germline ends. CDR3 sequence reads: CASSLGQEYEQYF. For the CDR3, the DNA is TGCGCCAGCAGCTTGGGCCAGGAGTACGAGCAGTACTTC. Full variable domain (outside the CDR3, taken from reference TRBV5-1 and TRBJ2-7): KAGVTQTPRYLIKTRGQQVTLSCSPISGHRSVSWYQQTPGQGLQFLFEYFSETQRNKGNFPGRFSGRQFSNSRSEMNVSTLELGDSALYLCASSLGQEYEQYFGPGTRLTVT.

This rearrangement joins TRBV11-2 to TRBJ2-5, with TRBD2 as a possible D gene (5 bases). The V gene's germline CDR1 is SGHAT and CDR2 FQNNGV. The CDR3 spans 14 residues. Trimming took off 0 bases at V and 5 bases at J, with 10 bases between the two ends. As DNA, the CDR3 is TGTGCCAGCAGCTTAGATCCTCGAGGGGAGACCCAGTACTTC. It specifies CASSLDPRGETQYF.

This clone was seen just once. The CDR3 bases are TGTGCCAGCAGTGAAGACGACAGCCCAAACTATGGCTACACCTTC. This encodes CASSEDDSPNYGYTF. The V call is TRBV6-1, the J call TRBJ1-2, with D perhaps TRBD1 (5 bases). The CDR3 runs to 15 residues. V shed 1 base and J shed 2 bases, with 11 bases lying between them. Germline CDR1 and CDR2: MNHNS and SASEGT.

The CDR3 region has the DNA TGTGCCAGCAGTTCGTGGACGGAGGGGGAGACCCAGTACTTC. Translating gives CASSSWTEGETQYF. The chain recombines TRBV6-6 with TRBJ2-5, with D maybe TRBD2 (6 bases). The V and J ends lost 4 bases and 5 bases respectively, with 14 bases between them. This CDR3 has 14 amino acids. Germline assignment: CDR1 MNHNY and CDR2 SVGAGI (reference sequence).

The V and J genes are TRBV19 and TRBJ2-7, with a possible D match to TRBD1 (5 bases). The CDR3 covers 14 residues. Per the germline V gene, CDR1 is LNHDA and CDR2 is SQIVND (reference sequence). V was shortened by 6 bases and J by 5 bases, with 17 bases between the two germline ends. For the CDR3, the DNA is TGTGCCAGTAGCCAGAACGGGCAGGGAAACGAGCAGTACTTC. Translating gives CASSQNGQGNEQYF.

V and J are TRBV7-3 and TRBJ2-5; maybe TRBD2 (5 bases). Per germline, CDR1 SGHTA and CDR2 FQGTGA. The CDR3 has 14 residues. V gave up 5 bases and J gave up 5 bases, with 15 bases separating them. CDR3 sequence (DNA): TGTGCCAGCAGCCTTAGCGCGAAGCAGGAGACCCAGTACTTC. Translation gives CASSLSAKQETQYF.

The chain is built from TRBV14 and TRBJ1-1; D gene uncertain. Germline V lookup: CDR1 SGHDN, CDR2 FVKESK. The length of the CDR3 is 14 residues. V dropped 4 bases and J dropped 4 bases, with 13 bases sitting between them. CDR3 region: CASSLGTLGTEAFF. As DNA, the CDR3 is TGTGCCAGCAGCCTGGGTACCTTGGGCACTGAAGCTTTCTTT.

This clone was seen only a few times. V usage is TRBV21-1 and J usage is TRBJ2-1; TRBD2, the table's D call, was not compared with the DNA. TRBV21-1 is reported as a pseudogene. The CDR3 is 16 residues long. DNA of the CDR3: TGTGCCAGCGCTCAGTGCCTCGGGAGCTCCTACAATGAGCAGTTCTTC. This encodes CASAQCLGSSYNEQFF.